The rows below give T cell receptor beta chains drawn from one sample of a study of T cell responses to AZD1222 COVID-19 vaccine. Profiled with immunoSEQ multiplex PCR; TCRdb holds only in-frame clones, not every one. The sample has 92,000 or so clones; 85% to 90% are singletons. This specimen was peripheral blood, taken on day 0 of AZD1222 vaccination. Receptors were obtained from an adult in good health. Both conserved end residues are part of each CDR3. The D gene is left open where the match is weak. Clone size is given for some rows only: seen once, a few or many times, or a class if the clone is expanded.

V gene	J gene	clone size	D gene	CDR3 protein	CDR3 DNA
TRBV4-1	TRBJ2-7	-	-	CASSHPQGQHQGEQYF	TGCGCCAGCAGCCACCCGCAGGGACAACACCAGGGCGAGCAGTACTTC
TRBV7-8	TRBJ2-3	-	-	CASSLYTDTQYF	TGTGCCAGCAGCCTTTACACAGATACGCAGTATTTT
TRBV19	TRBJ2-3	-	-	CASSTRLADTQYF	TGTGCCAGTAGTACTCGACTTGCAGATACGCAGTATTTT
TRBV24-1	TRBJ1-2	few	-	CATSDENYGYTF	TGTGCCACCAGTGACGAAAACTATGGCTACACCTTC
TRBV6-5	TRBJ2-2	-	-	CASRAPGGTGELFF	TGTGCCAGCAGGGCCCCAGGAGGCACCGGGGAGCTGTTTTTT
TRBV6-2/TRBV6-3	TRBJ1-1	-	-	CASSYSRGLSGSTEAFF	TGTGCCAGCAGTTACTCGCGGGGACTTTCTGGCAGCACTGAAGCTTTCTTT
TRBV19	TRBJ1-5	-	-	CASSIVLGRTHNQPQHF	TGTGCCAGTAGTATAGTCCTCGGACGGACTCACAATCAGCCCCAGCATTTT
TRBV7-9	TRBJ1-2	-	-	CASSPAANYGYTF	TGTGCCAGCAGCCCGGCTGCTAACTATGGCTACACCTTC
TRBV4-1	TRBJ2-7	-	-	CAFMPRSGRPLGEQYF	TGCGCCTTCATGCCTCGGAGTGGGCGCCCCCTCGGGGAGCAGTACTTC
TRBV7-2	TRBJ2-3	-	-	CASSFRRDTQYF	TGTGCCAGCAGCTTCCGCCGGGATACGCAGTATTTT
TRBV19	TRBJ2-1	-	TRBD2	CASSINSGITYNEQFF	TGTGCCAGTAGTATTAATAGCGGGATCACCTACAATGAGCAGTTCTTC
TRBV28	TRBJ1-2	-	TRBD1	CASSVRAGGNYGYTF	TGTGCCAGCAGTGTCAGGGCAGGGGGCAACTATGGCTACACCTTC
TRBV4-1	TRBJ2-2	few	TRBD2	CASTSTSGRPGELFF	TGCGCCAGCACCTCGACTAGCGGGAGGCCGGGGGAGCTGTTTTTT
TRBV18	TRBJ2-7	-	TRBD1	CASSRDRENYEQYF	TGTGCCAGCTCTCGCGACAGGGAAAACTACGAGCAGTACTTC
TRBV19	TRBJ2-1	-	TRBD2	CASTSREAGGYNEQFF	TGTGCCAGTACCTCTCGCGAAGCGGGAGGATACAATGAGCAGTTCTTC
TRBV19	TRBJ2-1	-	-	CASSIEARRDEQFF	TGTGCCAGTAGTATAGAGGCGCGGAGGGATGAGCAGTTCTTC
TRBV5-4	TRBJ2-1	once	-	CASSSTGTQGEQFF	TGTGCCAGCAGCTCGACCGGGACTCAAGGTGAGCAGTTCTTC
TRBV30	TRBJ2-7	-	TRBD2	CAWSAPLGGSSYEQYF	TGTGCCTGGAGTGCCCCACTCGGGGGGAGCTCCTACGAGCAGTACTTC
TRBV7-9	TRBJ2-7	-	TRBD2	CASSLEGLAGGGTYEQYF	TGTGCCAGCAGCCTAGAGGGGCTAGCGGGAGGAGGAACCTACGAGCAGTACTTC
TRBV10-3	TRBJ1-4	-	TRBD1	CAISARGGEKLFF	TGTGCCATCAGTGCCAGGGGGGGTGAAAAACTGTTTTTT
TRBV12-3/TRBV12-4	TRBJ1-2	-	-	CASSSQGGYTF	TGTGCCAGCAGTTCGCAAGGTGGCTACACCTTC
TRBV5-1	TRBJ2-3	-	-	CASSEWGSSGTDTQYF	TGCGCCAGCAGCGAGTGGGGCTCGTCCGGCACAGATACGCAGTATTTT
TRBV24-1	TRBJ2-7	-	TRBD2	CATSDSGTSSYEQYF	TGTGCCACCAGTGACTCCGGGACTAGCTCCTACGAGCAGTACTTC
TRBV18	TRBJ2-3	-	TRBD2	CASSPPGGVPDTQYF	TGTGCCAGCTCACCCCCCGGGGGGGTCCCAGATACGCAGTATTTT
TRBV16	TRBJ1-2	-	-	CASSPRQAPNYGYTF	TGTGCCAGCAGTCCTAGACAGGCTCCTAACTATGGCTACACCTTC
TRBV4-2	TRBJ1-1	-	TRBD1	CASSQEGGAGGKMNTEAFF	TGTGCCAGCAGCCAAGAGGGGGGGGCAGGGGGAAAGATGAACACTGAAGCTTTCTTT
TRBV28	TRBJ2-7	once	-	CASSLDGYEQYF	TGTGCCAGCAGCCTTGATGGTTACGAGCAGTACTTC
TRBV12-3/TRBV12-4	TRBJ2-7	-	-	CASSRNSYEQYF	TGTGCCAGCAGTCGTAATTCCTACGAGCAGTACTTC
TRBV28	TRBJ1-3	-	-	CASSLWGLLSGNTIYF	TGTGCCAGCAGTTTGTGGGGACTGCTCTCTGGAAACACCATATATTTT
TRBV27	TRBJ2-3	once	-	CASSPDSGDTQYF	TGTGCCAGCAGCCCTGACTCGGGGGATACGCAGTATTTT
TRBV7-3	TRBJ2-1	-	-	CASSSGGAGREEQFF	TGTGCCAGCAGCTCAGGGGGCGCGGGGCGGGAGGAGCAGTTCTTC
TRBV28	TRBJ2-1	-	TRBD1	CASSSPGTGGGNEQFF	TGTGCCAGCAGTTCACCCGGGACAGGGGGAGGCAATGAGCAGTTCTTC
TRBV19	TRBJ1-5	-	-	CASRGEQGLNQPQHF	TGTGCCAGTAGGGGGGAACAGGGACTAAATCAGCCCCAGCATTTT
TRBV4-1	TRBJ2-3	few	-	CASSPPGTDTQYF	TGCGCCAGCAGCCCTCCAGGCACCGATACGCAGTATTTT
TRBV5-1	TRBJ1-5	-	-	CASSPGGGGRGDQPQHF	TGCGCCAGCAGCCCAGGAGGTGGGGGCCGGGGTGATCAGCCCCAGCATTTT
TRBV7-2	TRBJ2-3	-	TRBD2	CASSFGLAGDTQYF	TGTGCCAGCAGCTTTGGGCTAGCGGGAGATACGCAGTATTTT
TRBV15	TRBJ2-1	-	-	CATSRGAGNYNEQFF	TGTGCCACCAGCAGGGGGGCTGGAAATTACAATGAGCAGTTCTTC
TRBV10-1	TRBJ1-3	-	-	CASSETTFSGNTIYF	TGCGCCAGCAGTGAGACGACATTCTCTGGAAACACCATATATTTT
TRBV7-9	TRBJ1-3	-	TRBD1	CASSPRTGGYGNTIYF	TGTGCCAGCAGCCCTCGTACAGGGGGCTATGGAAACACCATATATTTT
TRBV9	TRBJ1-4	-	-	CASSPTGLNEKLFF	TGTGCCAGCAGCCCTACCGGGCTTAATGAAAAACTGTTTTTT
TRBV18	TRBJ2-5	-	TRBD1	CASSRGQAQETQYF	TGTGCCAGCTCACGAGGACAGGCTCAAGAGACCCAGTACTTC
TRBV7-2	TRBJ2-1	-	-	CASSFITGTQSSYNEQFF	TGTGCCAGCAGCTTCATAACCGGGACCCAGAGCTCCTACAATGAGCAGTTCTTC
TRBV30	TRBJ2-1	-	-	CAWSVTWGGGGNEQFF	TGTGCCTGGAGTGTAACTTGGGGCGGCGGAGGCAATGAGCAGTTCTTC
TRBV9	TRBJ2-3	-	-	CASSGYGQLTDTQYF	TGTGCCAGCAGCGGCTATGGACAGCTCACAGATACGCAGTATTTT
TRBV7-9	TRBJ1-1	-	TRBD1	CASSLLWRPGGDTEAFF	TGTGCCAGCAGCCTCTTATGGCGCCCAGGGGGGGACACTGAAGCTTTCTTT
TRBV5-6	TRBJ1-4	once	-	CASSGKGYTNEKLFF	TGTGCCAGCAGCGGCAAAGGGTATACTAATGAAAAACTGTTTTTT
TRBV3-1/TRBV3-2	TRBJ1-4	-	-	CASSQGGGPNEKLFF	TGTGCCAGCAGCCAAGGGGGTGGACCTAATGAAAAACTGTTTTTT
TRBV19	TRBJ2-3	-	-	CASSMGLTAVYLDTQYF	TGTGCCAGTAGTATGGGGTTGACTGCTGTCTACTTAGATACGCAGTATTTT
TRBV5-1	TRBJ2-5	-	TRBD1	CASSQGQGGETQYF	TGCGCCAGCAGCCAGGGACAGGGGGGAGAGACCCAGTACTTC
TRBV27	TRBJ1-1	-	-	CASSLIGASEAFF	TGTGCCAGCAGTTTAATCGGGGCAAGTGAAGCTTTCTTT
TRBV24-1	TRBJ2-1	-	TRBD2	CATSAGGRDEQFF	TGTGCCACCAGTGCGGGAGGGAGGGATGAGCAGTTCTTC
TRBV27	TRBJ2-1	once	-	CASSYTGVAYNEQFF	TGTGCCAGCAGTTACACGGGAGTGGCCTACAATGAGCAGTTCTTC
TRBV7-9	TRBJ2-5	-	TRBD1	CASSLGPGQGQETQYF	TGTGCCAGCAGCTTAGGCCCGGGACAGGGACAAGAGACCCAGTACTTC